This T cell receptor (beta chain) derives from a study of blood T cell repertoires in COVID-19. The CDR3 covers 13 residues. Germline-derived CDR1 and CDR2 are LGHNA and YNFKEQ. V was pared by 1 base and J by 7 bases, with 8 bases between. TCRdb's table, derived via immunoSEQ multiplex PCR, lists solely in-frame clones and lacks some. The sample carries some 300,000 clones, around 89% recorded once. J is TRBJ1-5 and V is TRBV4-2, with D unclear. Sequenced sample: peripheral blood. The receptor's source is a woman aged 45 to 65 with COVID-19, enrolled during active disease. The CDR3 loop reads CASSQAAGQPQHF. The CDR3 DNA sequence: TGTGCCAGCAGCCAAGCCGCCGGGCAGCCCCAGCATTTT.